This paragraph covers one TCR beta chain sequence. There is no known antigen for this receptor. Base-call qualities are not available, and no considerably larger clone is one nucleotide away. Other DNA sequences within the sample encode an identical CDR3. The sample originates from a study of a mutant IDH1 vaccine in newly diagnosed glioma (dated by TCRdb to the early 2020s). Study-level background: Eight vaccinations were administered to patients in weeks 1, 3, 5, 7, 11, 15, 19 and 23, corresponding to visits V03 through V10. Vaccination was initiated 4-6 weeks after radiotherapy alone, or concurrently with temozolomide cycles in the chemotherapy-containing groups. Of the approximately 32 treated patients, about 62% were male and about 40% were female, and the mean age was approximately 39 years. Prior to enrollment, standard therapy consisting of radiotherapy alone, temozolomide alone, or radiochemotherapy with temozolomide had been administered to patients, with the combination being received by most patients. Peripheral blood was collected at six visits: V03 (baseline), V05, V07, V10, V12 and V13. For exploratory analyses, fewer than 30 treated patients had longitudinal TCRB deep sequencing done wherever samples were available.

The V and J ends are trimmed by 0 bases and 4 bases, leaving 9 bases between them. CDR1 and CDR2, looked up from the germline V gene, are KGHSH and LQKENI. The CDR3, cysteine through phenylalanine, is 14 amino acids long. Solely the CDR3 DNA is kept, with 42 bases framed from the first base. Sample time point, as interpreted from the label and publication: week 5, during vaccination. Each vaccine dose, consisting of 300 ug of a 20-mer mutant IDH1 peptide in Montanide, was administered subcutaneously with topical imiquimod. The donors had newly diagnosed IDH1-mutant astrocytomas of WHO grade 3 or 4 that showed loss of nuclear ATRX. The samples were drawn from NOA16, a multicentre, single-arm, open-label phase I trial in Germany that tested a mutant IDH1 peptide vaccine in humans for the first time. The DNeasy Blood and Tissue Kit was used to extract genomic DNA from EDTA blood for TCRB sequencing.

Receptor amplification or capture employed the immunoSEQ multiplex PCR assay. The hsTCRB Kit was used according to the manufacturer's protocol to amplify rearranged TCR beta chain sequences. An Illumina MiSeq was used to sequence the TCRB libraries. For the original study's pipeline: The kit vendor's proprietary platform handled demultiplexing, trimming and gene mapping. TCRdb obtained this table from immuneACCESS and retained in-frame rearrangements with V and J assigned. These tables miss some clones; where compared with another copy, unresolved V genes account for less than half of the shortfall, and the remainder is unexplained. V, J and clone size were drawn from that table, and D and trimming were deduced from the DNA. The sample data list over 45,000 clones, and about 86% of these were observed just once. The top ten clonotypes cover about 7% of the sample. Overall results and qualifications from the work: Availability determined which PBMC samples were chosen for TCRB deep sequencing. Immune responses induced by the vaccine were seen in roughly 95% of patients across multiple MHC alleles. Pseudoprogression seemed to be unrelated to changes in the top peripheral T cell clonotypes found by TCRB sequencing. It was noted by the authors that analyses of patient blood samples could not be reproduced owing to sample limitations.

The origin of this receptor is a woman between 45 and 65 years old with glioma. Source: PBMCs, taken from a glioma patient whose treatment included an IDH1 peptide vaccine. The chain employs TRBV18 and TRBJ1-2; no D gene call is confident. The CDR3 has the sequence CASSPPTESYGYTF. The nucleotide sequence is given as TGTGCCAGCTCACCACCGACGGAAAGCTATGGCTACACCTTC.